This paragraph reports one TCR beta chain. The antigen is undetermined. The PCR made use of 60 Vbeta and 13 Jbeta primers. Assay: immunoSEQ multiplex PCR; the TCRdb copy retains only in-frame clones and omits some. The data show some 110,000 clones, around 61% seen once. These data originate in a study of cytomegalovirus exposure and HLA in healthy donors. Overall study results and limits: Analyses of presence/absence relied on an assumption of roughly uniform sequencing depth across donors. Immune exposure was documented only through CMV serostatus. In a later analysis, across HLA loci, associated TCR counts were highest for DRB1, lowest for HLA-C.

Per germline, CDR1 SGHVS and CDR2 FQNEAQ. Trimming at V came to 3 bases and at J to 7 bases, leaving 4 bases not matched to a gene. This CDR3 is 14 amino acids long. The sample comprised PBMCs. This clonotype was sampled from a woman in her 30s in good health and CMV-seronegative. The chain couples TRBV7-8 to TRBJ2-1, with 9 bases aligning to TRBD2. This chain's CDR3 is CASSFGLAMNEQFF. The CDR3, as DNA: TGTGCCAGCAGCTTCGGACTAGCGATGAATGAGCAGTTCTTC.